A selection of T cell receptor beta chains follows, all from one sample in a study of T cells in Graves' hyperthyroidism and ophthalmopathy. One entry per CDR3 protein, called by TCRdb with MiXCR from the multiplex PCR reads. The table has around 570,000 distinct CDR3 sequences, just under 20% seen once; the top ten hold approximately 48%. The sequenced sample consisted of blood. The receptors come from a middle-aged man with Graves' ophthalmopathy. The CDR3 runs from the conserved cysteine through the conserved F or W. Each record gives: CDR3 DNA, CDR3 protein, J gene, D gene, clone size, V gene. The D gene is left open where the match is weak. Clone size is not always given. Where it is, it says once, few, many or a class for expanded clones.

cdr3_nt: TGTGCCAGCAGCCCTGGTACAGGGGGTTTCGATGAGCAGTTCTTC
cdr3_aa: CASSPGTGGFDEQFF
j_call: TRBJ2-1
d_call: TRBD1
clone_size: many
v_call: TRBV3-1

cdr3_nt: TGCGCCAGCAGCCCACTCGACAGGAATGAGCAGTTCTTC
cdr3_aa: CASSPLDRNEQFF
j_call: TRBJ2-1
d_call: -
clone_size: -
v_call: TRBV4-1

cdr3_nt: TGTGCCAGCAGCTTATGGACTAGCGGGAACCTTCTAGCCAAAAACATTCAGTACTTC
cdr3_aa: CASSLWTSGNLLAKNIQYF
j_call: TRBJ2-4
d_call: TRBD2
clone_size: few
v_call: TRBV7-8

cdr3_nt: TGTGCCAGCAGCATAAGACAGGGCAAATACGAGCAGTACTTC
cdr3_aa: CASSIRQGKYEQYF
j_call: TRBJ2-7
d_call: TRBD1
clone_size: once
v_call: TRBV12-3/TRBV12-4

cdr3_nt: TGCGCCAGCAGCCAAGATCCCCAGGGTAGCTACGAGCAGTACTTC
cdr3_aa: CASSQDPQGSYEQYF
j_call: TRBJ2-7
d_call: -
clone_size: -
v_call: TRBV4-1

cdr3_nt: TGCAGCGTTGTGAACTACAATGAGCAGTTCTTC
cdr3_aa: CSVVNYNEQFF
j_call: TRBJ2-1
d_call: -
clone_size: -
v_call: TRBV29-1

cdr3_nt: TGTGCCAGCAGCGTAACAGAGGGCAATCAGCCCCAGCATTTT
cdr3_aa: CASSVTEGNQPQHF
j_call: TRBJ1-5
d_call: -
clone_size: -
v_call: TRBV6-1

cdr3_nt: TGTGCCAGCAGCCAAGTTTGGAGTGGGAGCCAGACCCAGTACTTC
cdr3_aa: CASSQVWSGSQTQYF
j_call: TRBJ2-5
d_call: -
clone_size: many
v_call: TRBV3-1

cdr3_nt: TGTGCCAGCAGCACCCAGGGGGGCAGCTCCTACGAGCAGTACTTC
cdr3_aa: CASSTQGGSSYEQYF
j_call: TRBJ2-7
d_call: -
clone_size: many
v_call: TRBV7-9

cdr3_nt: TGCGCCAGCAGCCAGGCGCTTTTGCCCCGTGGCAGCAAAAACATTCAGTACTTC
cdr3_aa: CASSQALLPRGSKNIQYF
j_call: TRBJ2-4
d_call: -
clone_size: -
v_call: TRBV4-1

cdr3_nt: TGTGCCAGCAGCTTTACCAGTACCGGGAACACTGAAGCTTTCTTT
cdr3_aa: CASSFTSTGNTEAFF
j_call: TRBJ1-1
d_call: -
clone_size: -
v_call: TRBV5-4

cdr3_nt: TGTGCCAGCAGTGGGGAGCATCAAGAGACCCAGTACTTC
cdr3_aa: CASSGEHQETQYF
j_call: TRBJ2-5
d_call: -
clone_size: many
v_call: TRBV2